One and the same sample provided the 11 T cell receptor beta chains below, sequenced in a study of shared clonotypes between healthy human individuals. This table comes from immunoSEQ multiplex PCR, and its TCRdb copy is limited to in-frame clones, with some not included. The sample holds over a million clones; around three quarters are singletons and the top ten take roughly 0.65%. The sequenced sample was memory CD4+ T cells from PBMCs. The subset here: CD45RA-negative fraction. The receptor source for this set is a man younger than 35 in good health. Some clones in this sample may be carry-over from other donors' samples.

V is TRBV27 and J is TRBJ2-7; 7 positions match TRBD2. V lost 2 bases and J lost 0; bases outside the gene matches: 7. The CDR3 totals 16 residues. Germline V gene sequence: CDR1 MNHEY, CDR2 SMNVEV (reference sequence). CDR3 nucleotides: TGTGCCAGCAGTTTACTGGGGGAGCGGGGCTCCTACGAGCAGTACTTC. Its translation is CASSLLGERGSYEQYF.

This clone was recorded once. V and J are TRBV19 and TRBJ2-7; 11 bases align to TRBD1. Germline lookup yields CDR1 LNHDA and CDR2 SQIVND (reference sequence). V lost 7 bases, J lost 5 bases, and 10 bases stayed unmatched. This CDR3 region has 15 residues. The CDR3 coding sequence is TGTGCCAGTAACTCGGGGGACAGGGGGTTCCACGAGCAGTACTTC. It codes for CASNSGDRGFHEQYF.

The chain joins TRBV18 to TRBJ2-7, with 9 bases aligning to TRBD1. The junction had 8 bases not matched to a gene; V was cut back by 5 bases and J by 3 bases. The CDR3 consists of 15 residues. Looked up from germline, CDR1 is KGHSH and CDR2 is LQKENI. CDR3 in amino acids: CASSISGQGSYEQYF. The CDR3 DNA sequence: TGTGCCAGCTCAATCTCGGGACAGGGTAGCTACGAGCAGTACTTC. Full variable domain (outside the CDR3, taken from reference TRBV18 and TRBJ2-7): NAGVMQNPRHLVRRRGQEARLRCSPMKGHSHVYWYRQLPEEGLKFMVYLQKENIIDESGMPKERFSAEFPKEGPSILRIQQVVRGDSAAYFCASSISGQGSYEQYFGPGTRLTVT.

This clone was seen only once. The V call is TRBV28, the J call TRBJ1-2; the D is unclear. From germline, CDR1 is MDHEN and CDR2 SYDVKM. Trimming took 2 bases from V and 1 from J, leaving 8 bases between them. The CDR3 has 14 amino acids. The chain's CDR3 is CASSLTHSNYGYTF. The CDR3 nucleotides are TGTGCCAGCAGTTTAACCCACAGTAACTATGGCTACACCTTC.

The rearrangement joins TRBV4-3 to TRBJ2-1, with D tentatively TRBD2 (5 bases). The germline V gene has CDR1 LGHNA and CDR2 YSLEER. Trimming pared 4 bases from V and 4 bases from J, leaving 11 bases between. The CDR3 is 14 amino acids. The CDR3 coding sequence is TGCGCCAGCAGCCCACCCGGACTTTACAATGAGCAGTTCTTC. This translates into CASSPPGLYNEQFF.

Of note for this clone: Other DNA sequences from this sample encode an identical CDR3 as well. The chain links TRBV9 to TRBJ2-7; 12 nucleotides match TRBD1. The CDR3 covers 15 residues. V was pared by 3 bases and J by 2 bases, with 3 bases of the junction left unmatched. Per the germline V gene, CDR1 is SGDLS and CDR2 is YYNGEE. The CDR3 nucleotides read TGTGCCAGCAGCGCCCGGGACAGGGGGCCCTACGAGCAGTACTTC. This translates into CASSARDRGPYEQYF.

This sequence joins TRBV7-6 and TRBJ2-2, with TRBD2 as a possible D gene (6 bases). The germline V gene has CDR1 SGHVS and CDR2 FNYEAQ. Trimming removed 2 bases at V and 0 bases at J, with 13 bases between. The CDR3 runs to 17 residues. The CDR3 region is CASSLWLRGSNTGELFF. CDR3 coding DNA: TGTGCCAGCAGCTTATGGTTGCGGGGTTCGAACACCGGGGAGCTGTTTTTT.

This chain uses TRBV29-1 with TRBJ2-7; 8 nucleotides align to TRBD1. V was pared by 7 bases and J by 3 bases, with 5 bases of the junction left unmatched. The V gene's germline CDR1 is SQVTM and CDR2 ANQGSEA. There are 12 residues in the CDR3. CDR3 nucleotide sequence: TGCAGCGGTGGACAGGGAATCTACGAGCAGTACTTC. Translation gives CSGGQGIYEQYF.

The CDR3 reads CASSYGTGGHGYTF. CDR3 nucleotide sequence: TGTGCCAGCAGTTACGGGACAGGGGGCCATGGCTACACCTTC. The chain couples TRBV6-5 to TRBJ1-2, with TRBD1 matching 12 bases. Germline V gives CDR1 MNHEY, CDR2 SVGAGI. The CDR3 is 14 amino acids. V shed 2 bases and J 6 bases; nucleotides not matched to a gene: 1.

The chain employs TRBV7-2 and TRBJ1-2; maybe TRBD1 (5 bases). Germline CDR1 and CDR2: SGHTA and FQGNSA. The CDR3 is 14 residues long. V lost 1 base and J 6 bases, leaving 12 bases between the germline ends. CDR3 sequence reads: CASSLGGGRDGYTF. The CDR3 bases are TGTGCCAGCAGCTTAGGCGGGGGAAGGGATGGCTACACCTTC.

This clone was recorded only once. J is TRBJ2-3 and V is TRBV6-1; the D call may be TRBD1 or TRBD2 (5 bases each). V shed 5 bases and J shed 3 bases, with 9 bases lying between them. This CDR3 has 13 residues. CDR1 and CDR2 (germline): MNHNS, SASEGT. The CDR3 DNA follows: TGTGCCAGCAGTTCTTGGGGGACAGATACGCAGTATTTT. It encodes CASSSWGTDTQYF.